This T cell receptor (beta chain) derives from a study of CD8+ T cells in alopecia areata. Study as a whole: Among treated patients, oral tofacitinib was administered at 5 to 10 mg twice daily.

Whole-study findings and limits: Sharing of TCRs across patients appeared less clear than in mice, possibly for HLA-related reasons. Researchers report lesional scalp, most notably alopecia totalis/universalis, outstripped normal scalp in clonality.

This clone appeared a few times. Its target is not known. Isolated RNA was reverse transcribed into cDNA used as the sequencing template. This table comes from immunoSEQ multiplex PCR, and its TCRdb copy is limited to in-frame clones, with some not included. The sample has 120,000 or so clones, roughly two fifths seen once. Sequenced material: CD4+ T cells sorted from blood. The sequence was collected from a human donor with alopecia areata.

The CDR3: CACTGGGHQPQHF. Written as DNA, the CDR3 is TGTGCCTGCACAGGGGGGGGCCATCAGCCCCAGCATTTT. The genes are TRBV30 and TRBJ1-5, with TRBD1 identical over 8 bases. Losses at the gene ends were 6 bases for V and 5 bases for J; bases not matched to a gene: 6. CDR1 is GTSNPN and CDR2 is SVGIG in the germline V gene (reference sequence). There are 13 residues in the CDR3.